The entry below gives a single T cell receptor (beta chain) sequence along with its context. Its specificity is unknown. The sample originates from a study of molecular identifiers for immune sequencing clone quantification. Points from the study as a whole: In a background of 900,000 to 1,000,000 naive cells, spiked Jurkat TCR RNA from one cell was reportedly detectable. Over 97% of effector molecules, but under 1% in naive cells, were held by clones with more than 20 RNA copies.

Listed TCR primers and previously described methods were used for bulk TCR libraries. Via MiXCR, TCRdb re-called the PCR reads, giving one row per CDR3 protein. The sample shows under 600,000 distinct CDR3 sequences, about a fifth of them seen only once. A CD8+CD4-CCR7+CD45RA+ gate was used to sort naive CD8 T cells. This receptor was taken from a human donor in good health. Some libraries in this study had Jurkat cell RNA spiked in. The sample taken for sequencing was naive CD8+ T cells from blood, with Jurkat cell RNA spiked in. Subset noted: FACS-sorted CD8+CD4-CCR7+CD45RA+ naive T cells.

The CDR3 DNA reads as TGTGCCAGCAGTTTGGACAGGGGAGTAGGGGGCGAAAAACTGTTTTTT. Translated: CASSLDRGVGGEKLFF. This chain uses TRBV6-5 with TRBJ1-4; 9 bases map to TRBD1. In germline, CDR1 is MNHEY, CDR2 SVGAGI. V was clipped by 4 bases and J by 8 bases; unmatched bases: 11. The CDR3 sequence is 16 residues long.